This TCR beta chain was recovered during a study of blood T cell repertoires in COVID-19. After removal of 3 bases from V and 5 bases from J, the junction contained 6 bases not matched to a gene. The germline gives CDR1 MNHEY, CDR2 SVGEGT. The CDR3 sequence is 14 residues long. The protocol was immunoSEQ multiplex PCR, while the TCRdb copy is restricted to in-frame clones and leaves out a portion. The sample contains about 62,000 clones, roughly 90% of which appear only once. The chain recombines TRBV6-2 or TRBV6-3 with TRBJ2-7; the match to TRBD1 covers 8 bases. This clonotype originated in a human donor in a cohort sampled during active COVID-19. The source material was peripheral blood. CDR3 in DNA: TGTGCCAGCAGTTATCCCGTGGACAGGGACGAGCAGTACTTC. Protein sequence: CASSYPVDRDEQYF.